This passage covers 6 T cell receptor beta chains from one sample sequenced in a study of metastatic and nonmetastatic thyroid tumors. TCRdb re-clonotyped the PCR reads through MiXCR. In the table there are about 13,000 clones, about 25% of which are singletons. No patient had received any treatment before thyroid surgery. Sequencing used blood. The receptors shown here come from a male donor with papillary thyroid cancer or a benign thyroid nodule (not recorded which). Some clones in this sample may be carry-over from other donors' samples.

The table lists this clone with a count of one. The CDR3: CASSYSEPGRRGNTGELFF. The CDR3 DNA reads TGTGCCAGCAGTTACTCCGAACCGGGTCGCAGGGGGAACACCGGGGAGCTGTTTTTT. V and J are TRBV6-2 or TRBV6-3 and TRBJ2-2; D is possibly TRBD1 (6 bases). This CDR3 spans 19 amino acids. CDR1 is MNHEY and CDR2 is SVGEGT in the germline V gene. V was trimmed by 0 bases and J by 1 base, leaving 18 bases between them.

By frequency in the sample, this clone is medium-sized. CDR3: CASSPQPDTQYF. As DNA, the CDR3 is TGTGCCAGCAGCCCCCAGCCAGATACGCAGTATTTT. The chain couples TRBV12-3 or TRBV12-4 to TRBJ2-3; D is uncertain. The V and J ends lost 6 bases and 4 bases respectively, with 8 bases between them. The CDR3 has 12 residues.

This clone was picked up a small number of times. The V gene is TRBV12-3 or TRBV12-4, the J gene TRBJ2-1; D is possibly TRBD2 (5 bases). The CDR3 has 14 amino acids. Trimming took 3 bases from V and 13 from J, leaving 19 bases between them. This chain's CDR3 is CASSFSGNNVEQFF. The CDR3 DNA follows: TGTGCCAGCAGTTTCTCGGGGAACAATGTGGAACAGTTCTTC.

Points on this clone: Other DNA sequences of this sample code for an identical CDR3. In DNA form, the CDR3 reads TGTGCCCTCGCGGCTGGGCCGTCCTACGAGCAGTACTTC. The encoded protein is CALAAGPSYEQYF. This chain connects TRBV6-2 or TRBV6-3 to TRBJ2-7, with D unresolved. The CDR3 covers 13 residues. The germline CDR1 and CDR2 sequences are MNHEY and SVGEGT. The ends were cut back, 11 bases at V and 1 base at J, with 15 bases in the middle.

This clone has a single count. The chain couples TRBV11-2 to TRBJ1-1, with no clear D. The CDR3 is 14 amino acids. CDR1 is SGHAT and CDR2 is FQNNGV in the germline V gene. Trimming took 4 bases from V and 3 from J, leaving 12 bases between them. CDR3 bases: TGTGCCAGCAGCTCGGCGGGGAGTCACACTGAAGCTTTCTTT. Protein product: CASSSAGSHTEAFF.

There are a few counts of this clone. The chain links TRBV28 to TRBJ2-3; weak D call: TRBD2 (5 bases). This CDR3 is built from 14 residues. Trimming took 6 bases from V and 0 from J, leaving 10 bases between them. Germline assignment: CDR1 MDHEN and CDR2 SYDVKM. The DNA of the CDR3 is TGTGCCAGCAGCCGTTGGGAGAGCACAGATACGCAGTATTTT. Translating gives CASSRWESTDTQYF.